Included here is one TCR beta chain sequence, with context. As handled by the study authors: Scientists estimated how many nucleated cells there were by amplifying reference gene primers. TCRdb's copy holds only in-frame clones and misses some; the assay was immunoSEQ multiplex PCR. That table supplies the V and J calls and clone size; D and trimming were determined from the DNA. The repertoire has tens of thousands of clones, about 90% of them found once; the top ten carry roughly an eighth. Germline CDR1 MNHEY, CDR2 SVGEGT. Trimming cost V 1 base and J 1 base, with 4 bases left between them. This CDR3 is 13 amino acids long. The sample belongs to a study of blood T cell repertoires in COVID-19. Looking at the study overall: Researchers got acute and convalescent COVID-19 samples from the United States, Italy and Spain. In each case, the material was cDNA or gDNA derived from T cells, B-cell-depleted T cells, or PBMCs.

The V call is TRBV6-2 or TRBV6-3, the J call TRBJ2-5; D gene ambiguous. Sequenced: peripheral blood. The receptor comes from a human donor with active COVID-19. The donor label of this sample is uncertain. In nucleotides, the CDR3 is TGTGCCAGCAGTTACTACGGCCAAGAGACCCAGTACTTC. As protein: CASSYYGQETQYF.